Sequencing of this TCR beta chain was carried out in a study of blood T cell repertoires in COVID-19. Overall study: Samples of COVID-19 (acute and convalescent) were obtained from the United States, Italy and Spain. Sources were T cells, B-cell-depleted T cells, or PBMCs; the material itself was cDNA or gDNA.

The CDR3 is made up of 12 amino acids. Looked up from germline, CDR1 is MDHEN and CDR2 is SYDVKM. Trimming cost V 6 bases and J 2 bases, with 7 bases left between them. This clone was picked up a small number of times. Study processing details: Nucleated cell counts were estimated from reference gene primer amplification. The repertoire was sequenced with immunoSEQ multiplex PCR; TCRdb's copy has only in-frame clones and lacks some. The V and J calls and clone size were taken over from that table, and D and trimming were inferred from the DNA. The sample yields some 120,000 clones, 80% to 85% seen once.

The sequence came from a man younger than 45 who had recovered from COVID-19. The sample comprised PBMCs or T cells enriched from blood (not recorded which). V gene TRBV28 combines with J gene TRBJ1-2; D unclear. CDR3 nucleotides: TGTGCCAGCAGGAAGGAGAACTATGGCTACACCTTC. Translation gives CASRKENYGYTF.